The 17 T cell receptor beta chains in this list originate from one sample, sequenced in a study of identical twins. TCRdb recomputed calls from the 5' RACE reads with MiXCR, one row per CDR3 protein. The data contain around 960,000 distinct CDR3 sequences, 12% of them singletons. In addition, the sample was reused for a study of yellow fever vaccine responses in identical twins.

The sequencing input was PBMCs. The receptors were sampled from a woman between 18 and 29 years old in good health.

The chain joins TRBV29-1 to TRBJ1-2; D gene uncertain. Per the germline V gene, CDR1 is SQVTM and CDR2 is ANQGSEA. V was pared by 0 bases and J by 4 bases, with 18 bases between. CDR3 length equals 16 residues. This chain's CDR3 is CSVEDREAKRGYGYTF. CDR3 bases: TGCAGCGTTGAAGACCGGGAGGCCAAGCGGGGCTATGGCTACACCTTC.

This chain joins TRBV6-1 and TRBJ2-3; D is uncertain. Germline values: CDR1 MNHNS, CDR2 SASEGT. The CDR3 sequence is 14 residues long. The V end was cut by 7 bases, the J end by 6 bases, with 17 bases between. This CDR3 reads CASTKHLRVDTQYF. The DNA of the CDR3 is TGTGCCAGCACCAAACACCTCAGAGTCGATACGCAGTATTTT.

This clonotype has a count of ten or more. The J gene is TRBJ2-1, the V gene TRBV14, with D tentatively TRBD1 (6 bases). Per the germline V gene, CDR1 is SGHDN and CDR2 is FVKESK. The CDR3 loop spans 13 amino acids. V was clipped by 8 bases and J by 9 bases, with 17 bases between them. The CDR3 region is CASGLTGGGEQFF. The CDR3 nucleotides read TGTGCCAGCGGTCTGACAGGCGGAGGTGAGCAGTTCTTC.

This clonotype was seen only a few times. The chain recombines TRBV29-1 with TRBJ2-3; D is ambiguous. This CDR3 contains 12 residues. In germline, CDR1 is SQVTM, CDR2 ANQGSEA. V was shortened by 4 bases and J by 7 bases, with 12 bases between the two germline ends. The CDR3 region is CSVVQTQNTQYF. The CDR3 region has the DNA TGCAGCGTTGTTCAGACCCAGAATACGCAGTATTTT.

There are a few counts of this clonotype. The chain carries TRBV4-2 and TRBJ2-3, with D tentatively TRBD2 (5 bases). The CDR3 spans 15 residues. V was clipped by 2 bases and J by 4 bases, with 13 bases between them. CDR1 and CDR2 from the germline V gene are LGHNA and YNFKEQ. The CDR3 DNA follows: TGTGCCAGCAGCCAACCGGACTTCTCGCCAGATACGCAGTATTTT. It encodes CASSQPDFSPDTQYF.

On this clonotype itself: Germline and junction disagree at one end, which may indicate a read error. V usage is TRBV20-1 and J usage is TRBJ2-5; D might be TRBD2 (6 bases). This CDR3 has 16 amino acids. The germline CDR1 and CDR2 sequences are DFQATT and SNEGSKA (reference sequence). The CDR3 loop is CCARDASAGPQETQYF. In nucleotides, the CDR3 is TGCTGTGCTAGAGATGCTAGCGCGGGACCCCAAGAGACCCAGTACTTC.

The V gene is TRBV20-1, the J gene TRBJ1-1, with a weak D call TRBD1 (5 bases). Deletions cut 5 bases from V and 3 bases from J, with 13 bases between. From germline, CDR1 is DFQATT and CDR2 SNEGSKA (reference sequence). The CDR3 is 13 amino acids. The CDR3, as DNA: TGCAGTGCTCCCCGGGACCGAGACACTGAAGCTTTCTTT. This sequence encodes CSAPRDRDTEAFF.

The rearrangement joins TRBV10-3 to TRBJ2-1; 13 nucleotides match TRBD2. This CDR3 has 14 residues. The V gene's germline CDR1 is ENHRY and CDR2 SYGVKD. V was pared by 7 bases and J by 8 bases, with 5 bases of the junction left unmatched. CDR3: CAITPGLAGDEQFF. CDR3 DNA sequence: TGTGCCATCACCCCAGGACTAGCGGGGGATGAGCAGTTCTTC.

This clonotype was seen many times. V is TRBV12-3 or TRBV12-4 and J is TRBJ1-5, with D possibly being TRBD1 (5 bases). The length of the CDR3 is 16 residues. V shed 2 bases and J shed 3 bases, with 14 bases lying between them. The CDR3 is CASSLSGGRFNQPQHF. CDR3 DNA sequence: TGTGCCAGCAGTTTAAGCGGGGGGAGGTTCAATCAGCCCCAGCATTTT.

The CDR3 DNA sequence: TGTGCCAGCAGGCCGACTAGCGCCTTTATTGATTTCTTC. Amino acid sequence: CASRPTSAFIDFF. The chain joins TRBV28 to TRBJ2-1; 8 positions match TRBD2. Germline V gene data show CDR1 as MDHEN and CDR2 as SYDVKM. The CDR3 runs to 13 residues. V shed 6 bases, J shed 16 bases, and the junction held 14 bases outside the gene matches. The variable domain in full, with the rest retrieved from reference TRBV28 and TRBJ2-1, is DVKVTQSSRYLVKRTGEKVFLECVQDMDHENMFWYRQDPGLGLRLIYFSYDVKMKEKGDIPEGYSVSREKKERFSLILESASTNQTSMYLCASRPTSAFIDFFGPGTRLTVL.

This clonotype was picked up a small number of times. This sequence joins TRBV5-6 and TRBJ2-5, with 15 nucleotides matching TRBD2. V lost 3 bases, J lost 5 bases, and 8 bases stayed unmatched. The CDR3 is 17 residues long. Germline V gene sequence: CDR1 SGHDT, CDR2 YYEEEE. DNA of the CDR3: TGTGCCAGCAGCTCGGGACTAGCGGGGGGCCGGCGGGAGACCCAGTACTTC. Its translation is CASSSGLAGGRRETQYF. Based on the CDR3 plus reference TRBV5-6 and TRBJ2-5, the full variable domain is DAGVTQSPTHLIKTRGQQVTLRCSPKSGHDTVSWYQQALGQGPQFIFQYYEEEERQRGNFPDRFSGHQFPNYSSELNVNALLLGDSALYLCASSSGLAGGRRETQYFGPGTRLLVL.

This clonotype has a count of ten or more. This sequence joins TRBV29-1 and TRBJ2-3; 8 bases are shared with TRBD2. Germline loops: CDR1 SQVTM, CDR2 ANQGSEA. The V and J ends lost 5 bases and 1 base, in that order; junction bases with no gene match: 8. The CDR3 contains 15 residues. DNA of the CDR3: TGCAGCGTTTCAGTGGGGACTAGGGGCACAGATACGCAGTATTTT. Amino acid sequence: CSVSVGTRGTDTQYF.

In this sample, this clonotype turned up many times. This chain uses TRBV12-3 or TRBV12-4 with TRBJ2-7, with TRBD1 identical over 9 bases. This CDR3 has 14 residues. Trimming took 5 bases from V and 0 from J; bases not matched to a gene: 2. CDR3 in DNA: TGTGCCAGCAGTGAGGGACAGGGCTCCTACGAGCAGTACTTC. Translating gives CASSEGQGSYEQYF.

This clonotype has ten or more counts. V and J are TRBV6-1 and TRBJ1-1; no clear D. There are 15 residues in the CDR3. Per germline, CDR1 MNHNS and CDR2 SASEGT. Trimming cost V 4 bases and J 1 base, with 13 bases left between them. CDR3 bases: TGTGCCAGCAGTGTACACTCTGGACCGAACACTGAAGCTTTCTTT. This codes for CASSVHSGPNTEAFF.

The sample holds a few counts of this clonotype. The chain employs TRBV25-1 and TRBJ1-2; D is ambiguous. Trimming removed 2 bases from V and 1 base from J, with 14 bases in between. This CDR3 is built from 16 residues. Germline CDR1 and CDR2: MGHDK and SYGVNS. This chain's CDR3 is CASSEIVSGDNYGYTF. The CDR3 region has the DNA TGTGCCAGCAGTGAAATAGTGTCAGGAGATAACTATGGCTACACCTTC.

This clonotype was seen a few times. The chain uses TRBV20-1 and TRBJ1-4, with TRBD1 matching over 7 bases. The length of the CDR3 is 14 residues. V shed 0 bases and J 8 bases; nucleotides not matched to a gene: 6. Looked up from germline, CDR1 is DFQATT and CDR2 is SNEGSKA (reference sequence). CDR3 sequence (DNA): TGCAGTGCTAGAGATGGTTCAGGGGGGGAAAAACTGTTTTTT. Its translation: CSARDGSGGEKLFF.

This chain uses TRBV7-9 with TRBJ1-1; no clear D gene. V lost 0 bases and J lost 2, with 10 bases in between. The germline gives CDR1 SEHNR, CDR2 FQNEAQ (reference sequence). There are 15 residues in the CDR3. The CDR3 bases are TGTGCCAGCAGCTTAGCTGATGGTGCTAACACTGAAGCTTTCTTT. It encodes CASSLADGANTEAFF.